Shown below are 18 T cell receptor beta chains from a single sample sequenced in a study of shared clonotypes between healthy human individuals (dated by TCRdb to about 2020). Libraries were made using the immunoSEQ multiplex PCR assay. Not all clones reach the TCRdb copy of this immuneACCESS table, which keeps in-frame sequences only. Checked studies attribute under half of the gap to unresolved V genes and leave the rest unexplained. The sample has roughly 2.6 million clones on record, around 94% of them singletons. 0.13% to 0.15% of the sample is in the top ten clones. Input material: naive CD4+ T cells sorted from blood. The meaning of the sample's cell subset or site label: CD45RA+ positively selected. Every receptor here comes from a man aged 18 to 35 in good health.

This chain connects TRBV10-2 to TRBJ2-7, with 12 nucleotides matching TRBD1. The junction had 2 bases not matched to a gene; V was cut back by 9 bases and J by 2 bases. Germline V gives CDR1 WSHSY, CDR2 SAAADI. The CDR3 is 13 amino acids. CDR3 loop: CASRDRGPYEQYF. The DNA of the CDR3 is TGCGCCAGTCGGGACAGGGGGCCCTACGAGCAGTACTTC.

V and J are TRBV6-1 and TRBJ2-3; no clear D. V gave up 3 bases and J gave up 11 bases, with 15 bases separating them. Germline values: CDR1 MNHNS, CDR2 SASEGT. The CDR3 spans 13 residues. DNA for the CDR3: TGTGCCAGCAGTGAGAGCCTCTTATTTGGGCAGTATTTT. Translated, it gives CASSESLLFGQYF.

The rearrangement uses TRBV5-1 and TRBJ2-3; perhaps TRBD1 as D (5 bases). Trimming took 0 bases from V and 2 from J, leaving 10 bases between them. Germline V lookup: CDR1 SGHRS, CDR2 YFSETQ. The CDR3 is made up of 15 amino acids. CDR3 loop: CASSLEGIITDTQYF. DNA for the CDR3: TGCGCCAGCAGCTTGGAGGGGATAATCACAGATACGCAGTATTTT.

This chain joins TRBV2 and TRBJ2-7; 9 bases map to TRBD1. Trimming removed 5 bases from V and 6 bases from J; junction bases left unmatched: 11. The CDR3 totals 15 residues. Germline V gives CDR1 SNHLY, CDR2 FYNNEI. The CDR3 loop reads CASSSGQGSSSEQYF. CDR3 DNA sequence: TGTGCCAGCAGTTCCGGACAGGGGAGCTCGAGCGAGCAGTACTTC.

This clone appeared a single time. The V gene is TRBV7-9, the J gene TRBJ2-4; D remains unclear. The CDR3 is 15 residues long. V was pared by 2 bases and J by 0 bases, with 8 bases between. CDR1 is SEHNR, CDR2 FQNEAQ, per germline (reference sequence). CDR3 nucleotide sequence: TGTGCCAGCAGCTTATCGGAGTCAGCCAAAAACATTCAGTACTTC. It specifies CASSLSESAKNIQYF.

The V and J genes are TRBV5-1 and TRBJ1-1; D is unclear. The CDR3 consists of 13 residues. V was cut by 6 bases and J by 3 bases, with 12 bases left in between. Germline V gene lookup returns CDR1 SGHRS and CDR2 YFSETQ. CDR3 amino acids: CASMEMEDTEAFF. CDR3 nucleotide sequence: TGCGCCAGCATGGAAATGGAAGACACTGAAGCTTTCTTT.

The chain carries TRBV25-1 and TRBJ1-3; D not resolved. The CDR3 sequence is 14 residues long. The ends were cut back, 5 bases at V and 0 bases at J, with 8 bases in the middle. The V gene's germline CDR1 is MGHDK and CDR2 SYGVNS. CDR3 amino acids: CASSSGISGNTIYF. CDR3 in DNA: TGTGCCAGCAGTTCGGGGATCTCTGGAAACACCATATATTTT. The whole variable domain, filled in from reference TRBV25-1 and TRBJ1-3, reads EADIYQTPRYLVIGTGKKITLECSQTMGHDKMYWYQQDPGMELHLIHYSYGVNSTEKGDLSSESTVSRIRTEHFPLTLESARPSHTSQYLCASSSGISGNTIYFGEGSWLTVV.

With regard to this clone: Different DNA sequences within this sample yield the same CDR3. The chain links TRBV6-5 to TRBJ2-7; 13 positions match TRBD2. Germline V gene lookup returns CDR1 MNHEY and CDR2 SVGAGI. The ends lost 0 bases at V and 2 bases at J; junction bases unmatched: 1. The CDR3 totals 16 residues. CDR3 in amino acids: CASSYSGLAGTYEQYF. CDR3 bases: TGTGCCAGCAGTTACTCGGGACTAGCGGGGACCTACGAGCAGTACTTC.

This sequence joins TRBV5-1 and TRBJ2-3, with TRBD2 matching over 10 bases. Germline CDR1 SGHRS, CDR2 YFSETQ. CDR3 length: 17 residues. Unmatched junction bases numbered 10, after V lost 4 bases and J lost 2 bases. The chain's CDR3 is CASSTATSGVITDTQYF. CDR3 DNA: TGCGCCAGCAGCACGGCAACTAGCGGGGTGATCACAGATACGCAGTATTTT.

Comments on this clone: An end of the junction does not agree with germline; a read error may underlie this. The chain links TRBV5-1 to TRBJ2-5; 7 bases fit TRBD2. The CDR3 covers 10 residues. Germline loops: CDR1 SGHRS, CDR2 YFSETQ. The CDR3 reads CASSGGERDF. CDR3 bases: TGCGCCAGCAGCGGGGGGGAACGTGACTTC.

About this clone: This same CDR3 is encoded by further DNA sequences in the sample. CDR3 sequence (DNA): TGCGCCAGCAGCCCGTCGACAGGGAGGGATTCACCCCTCCACTTT. Translated: CASSPSTGRDSPLHF. V and J are TRBV5-1 and TRBJ1-6; 7 nucleotides align to TRBD1. The CDR3 totals 15 residues. Per germline, CDR1 SGHRS and CDR2 YFSETQ. V was pared by 4 bases and J by 8 bases, with 9 bases of the junction left unmatched.

In this sample, this clone turned up a few times. V and J are TRBV6-6 and TRBJ1-1; possible D gene TRBD1, 6 bases. The CDR3 covers 15 residues. V was pared by 6 bases and J by 2 bases, with 16 bases between. Germline V CDR1 and CDR2: MNHNY, SVGAGI (reference sequence). This CDR3 reads CASRPPTGTNTEAFF. Here the CDR3 DNA reads TGTGCCAGCAGACCGCCCACAGGGACCAACACTGAAGCTTTCTTT.

This clone appeared once. The rearrangement uses TRBV18 and TRBJ1-5, with D tentatively TRBD1 (5 bases). Germline loops: CDR1 KGHSH, CDR2 LQKENI. Trimming left V 4 bases short and J 3 bases short, with 13 bases between. This CDR3 has 15 amino acids. CDR3 in amino acids: CASSQTAGINQPQHF. The CDR3 bases are TGTGCCAGCTCACAGACGGCAGGGATCAATCAGCCCCAGCATTTT.

The rearrangement joins TRBV19 to TRBJ2-3; 8 bases are a match to TRBD2. The trim removed 3 bases at V and 4 bases at J, leaving 6 bases unmatched. The CDR3 loop spans 15 amino acids. Germline V gene sequence: CDR1 LNHDA, CDR2 SQIVND (reference sequence). CDR3 nucleotide sequence: TGTGCCAGTAGTATTGGTGGACTAGCCTCAGATACGCAGTATTTT. Its translation: CASSIGGLASDTQYF.

This rearrangement joins TRBV5-1 to TRBJ1-3; 8 bases agree with TRBD1. Germline CDR1 SGHRS, CDR2 YFSETQ. The CDR3 spans 15 residues. V lost 4 bases to trimming and J lost 5 bases; unmatched junction nucleotides: 8. The chain's CDR3 is CASSPTGTGRNTIYF. The CDR3 DNA reads as TGCGCCAGCAGCCCGACGGGGACAGGTAGAAACACCATATATTTT. Variable domain in full (rest from reference TRBV5-1 and TRBJ1-3): KAGVTQTPRYLIKTRGQQVTLSCSPISGHRSVSWYQQTPGQGLQFLFEYFSETQRNKGNFPGRFSGRQFSNSRSEMNVSTLELGDSALYLCASSPTGTGRNTIYFGEGSWLTVV.

The gene calls are TRBV14 and TRBJ2-5, with TRBD2 identical over 8 bases. V gave up 1 base and J gave up 0 bases; unmatched junction bases: 7. Germline loops: CDR1 SGHDN, CDR2 FVKESK. The CDR3 is 17 amino acids. Here the CDR3 reads CASSQGFTSGNQETQYF. For the CDR3, the DNA is TGTGCCAGCAGCCAAGGATTCACTAGCGGAAACCAAGAGACCCAGTACTTC.

This clone was seen a single time. V is TRBV28 and J is TRBJ2-7; 11 bases align to TRBD1. CDR1 and CDR2 (germline): MDHEN, SYDVKM. The CDR3 loop spans 13 amino acids. The V segment lost 8 bases and the J segment 3 bases; nucleotides outside the gene matches: 3. CDR3 loop: CASGQGAFYEQYF. DNA for the CDR3: TGTGCCAGCGGACAGGGGGCATTCTACGAGCAGTACTTC.

The chain recombines TRBV5-1 with TRBJ1-1; D gene uncertain. Per the germline V gene, CDR1 is SGHRS and CDR2 is YFSETQ. V dropped 5 bases and J dropped 8 bases, with 19 bases sitting between them. This CDR3 region has 14 residues. The chain's CDR3 is CASRPSGGMREAFF. CDR3 bases: TGCGCCAGCAGACCCAGCGGCGGCATGCGGGAAGCTTTCTTT.